What follows are 29 T cell receptor beta chains derived from one specimen sequenced in a study of blood T cell repertoires in COVID-19 (dated by TCRdb to 2020 to 2022). Library creation used the immunoSEQ multiplex PCR assay. In its TCRdb copy, this immuneACCESS table keeps in-frame sequences only and misses some clones. Where compared with another copy, unresolved V genes explain less than half of these, and the others have no known cause. This sample lists a few hundred thousand clones; 86% were detected once. In total, the top ten clones hold just over 7% of the sample. Source material: peripheral blood. These receptors were obtained from an older woman with COVID-19, enrolled during active disease.

The CDR3 coding sequence is TGCAGCGGCAGAATTAACACTGAAGCTTTCTTT. Protein product: CSGRINTEAFF. J is TRBJ1-1 and V is TRBV29-1; D not resolved. The CDR3 loop spans 11 amino acids. V gave up 7 bases and J gave up 2 bases, with 8 bases separating them. Germline CDR1 SQVTM, CDR2 ANQGSEA.

This chain links TRBV4-3 with TRBJ2-3; possibly TRBD1 for D (7 bases). The germline V gene encodes CDR1 LGHNA and CDR2 YSLEER. Deletions cut 1 base from V and 1 base from J, with 9 bases between. This CDR3 region has 15 residues. CDR3 loop: CASSQARGGTDTQYF. DNA of the CDR3: TGCGCCAGCAGCCAAGCCAGGGGGGGCACAGATACGCAGTATTTT.

This sequence joins TRBV24-1 and TRBJ2-2; tentatively, D is TRBD1 (5 bases). CDR1 is KGHDR and CDR2 is SFDVKD in the germline V gene. V was pared by 4 bases and J by 5 bases, with 13 bases between. This CDR3 contains 15 residues. The CDR3 nucleotides are TGTGCCACCAGTGACCCTACGACAGTAACCGGGGAGCTGTTTTTT. This translates into CATSDPTTVTGELFF.

This chain links TRBV6-5 with TRBJ2-1; 11 nucleotides align to TRBD2. Germline V gene sequence: CDR1 MNHEY, CDR2 SVGAGI. Losses at the gene ends were 5 bases for V and 4 bases for J; bases not matched to a gene: 7. The CDR3 length is 16 residues. The CDR3 coding sequence is TGTGCCAGCAGTAACTTAGCGGGGGGGCATTACAATGAGCAGTTCTTC. Amino acids: CASSNLAGGHYNEQFF.

The chain uses TRBV19 and TRBJ2-5; D unresolved. The CDR3 runs to 13 residues. Trimming cost V 2 bases and J 0 bases, with 4 bases left between them. Germline V CDR1 and CDR2: LNHDA, SQIVND (reference sequence). CDR3 amino acids: CASSIQYQETQYF. CDR3 bases: TGTGCCAGTAGTATACAGTACCAAGAGACCCAGTACTTC.

The genes are TRBV9 and TRBJ1-2, with 7 bases identical to TRBD1. The CDR3 has 18 amino acids. Germline V gene sequence: CDR1 SGDLS, CDR2 YYNGEE. The ends lost 4 bases at V and 1 base at J; junction bases unmatched: 16. The DNA of the CDR3 is TGTGCCAGCAGCCCTGTAGTGGGGGAAGGGGGCAGTAACTATGGCTACACCTTC. Protein product: CASSPVVGEGGSNYGYTF.

V usage is TRBV11-2 and J usage is TRBJ1-2; no definite D call. The CDR3 is 13 residues long. V was trimmed by 5 bases and J by 4 bases, leaving 11 bases between them. The germline CDR1 and CDR2 sequences are SGHAT and FQNNGV. The CDR3 region has the DNA TGTGCCAGCAGCCCTGACTTAGCCTATGGCTACACCTTC. It is translated as CASSPDLAYGYTF.

The V call is TRBV10-3, the J call TRBJ1-6; 9 bases match TRBD1. V trimming: 6 bases; J trimming: 11 bases; junction bases outside the gene matches: 5. This CDR3 comprises 13 residues. In germline, CDR1 is ENHRY, CDR2 SYGVKD. This chain's CDR3 is CAIRGQGGTPLHF. CDR3 bases: TGTGCCATCAGGGGACAGGGAGGAACACCCCTCCACTTT.

This sequence joins TRBV7-3 and TRBJ2-2, with 9 bases matching TRBD1. After removal of 1 base from V and 2 bases from J, the junction contained 2 bases not matched to a gene. There are 16 residues in the CDR3. Germline V gene data show CDR1 as SGHTA and CDR2 as FQGTGA. DNA for the CDR3: TGTGCCAGCAGCTTAAGGGGACAGGGAAACACCGGGGAGCTGTTTTTT. Its translation: CASSLRGQGNTGELFF.

A word on this clone: The junction differs from germline at one of its ends, possibly a read error. The chain recombines TRBV10-3 with TRBJ2-7; no definite D call. Germline-derived CDR1 and CDR2 are ENHRY and SYGVKD. The CDR3 is 12 residues long. CDR3 in amino acids: CAISQASHEQYF. The CDR3 DNA follows: TGTGCCATCTCGCAGGCCTCCCACGAGCAGTACTTC.

This clone was observed a few times. This sequence joins TRBV18 and TRBJ1-2; the D is unclear. Germline V gene sequence: CDR1 KGHSH, CDR2 LQKENI. V lost 5 bases and J lost 8, with 18 bases in between. This CDR3 region has 14 residues. The CDR3 reads CASSGLRDKGGYTF. The DNA of the CDR3 is TGTGCCAGCTCAGGCCTGAGGGATAAAGGGGGCTACACCTTC.

The chain recombines TRBV11-3 with TRBJ2-1; D perhaps matches TRBD2 (8 bases). Germline V gene lookup returns CDR1 SGHNT and CDR2 YENEEA. V lost 0 bases to trimming and J lost 1 base, with 22 bases between them. This CDR3 region has 20 residues. The DNA for the CDR3 is TGTGCCAGCAGCTTAGATAGCGGGGTGACAGGGAGAGGATCCTACAATGAGCAGTTCTTC. This encodes CASSLDSGVTGRGSYNEQFF.

The V and J genes are TRBV6-5 and TRBJ2-3; tentatively, D is TRBD2 (5 bases). The V gene's germline CDR1 is MNHEY and CDR2 SVGAGI. Trimming took off 5 bases at V and 2 bases at J, with 14 bases between the two ends. The CDR3 is 15 amino acids. CDR3: CASSKSLEVTDTQYF. CDR3 bases: TGTGCCAGCAGTAAATCACTAGAGGTCACAGATACGCAGTATTTT.

The CDR3, as DNA: TGTGCCAGCAGGGCACAGGGGAACACTGAAGCTTTCTTT. Residues: CASRAQGNTEAFF. The chain recombines TRBV12-3 or TRBV12-4 with TRBJ1-1, with D possibly matching TRBD1 (6 bases). The germline V and J ends were trimmed by 6 bases and 1 base, with 9 bases remaining between them. This CDR3 contains 13 residues.

The CDR3 here is CASSPPSRTGGTEAFF. The CDR3 DNA reads as TGTGCCAGCTCACCACCTTCAAGGACAGGGGGCACTGAAGCTTTCTTT. The chain joins TRBV18 to TRBJ1-1, with 10 bases matching TRBD1. CDR1 is KGHSH and CDR2 is LQKENI in the germline V gene. V shed 0 bases, J shed 4 bases, and the junction held 5 bases outside the gene matches. This CDR3 contains 16 residues.

The rearrangement links TRBV11-3 to TRBJ2-3; 10 bases are a match to TRBD2. Germline trimming cut 5 bases from V and 5 bases from J; bases unmatched to any gene: 4. The length of the CDR3 is 14 residues. Germline assignment: CDR1 SGHNT and CDR2 YENEEA. The CDR3 is CASSVAGGVDTQYF. In nucleotides, the CDR3 is TGTGCCAGCAGCGTAGCGGGGGGCGTAGATACGCAGTATTTT.

This clone was recorded a few times. CDR3 amino acids: CASSERRTAGTGELFF. The CDR3 DNA is TGTGCCAGCAGTGAACGGCGGACCGCGGGGACCGGGGAGCTGTTTTTT. The J gene is TRBJ2-2, the V gene TRBV6-1, with D possibly TRBD2 on 6 matching bases. The CDR3 runs 16 residues. The V gene's germline CDR1 is MNHNS and CDR2 SASEGT. Trimming cost V 2 bases and J 5 bases, with 15 bases left between them.

This chain uses TRBV3-1 (or the pseudogene TRBV3-2) with TRBJ1-5; the D gene is possibly TRBD1 (6 bases). Trimming cost V 3 bases and J 4 bases, with 19 bases left between them. This CDR3 has 17 amino acids. Germline CDR1 is LGHDT and CDR2 is YNNKEL (reference sequence). CDR3 sequence: CASSQVGGRGINQPQHF. The CDR3, as DNA: TGTGCCAGCAGCCAGGTCGGTGGCAGGGGTATTAATCAGCCCCAGCATTTT.

This chain connects TRBV30 to TRBJ2-7; possibly TRBD1 for D (6 bases). V was shortened by 2 bases and J by 2 bases, with 7 bases between the two germline ends. The CDR3 extends over 12 amino acids. Germline V gene sequence: CDR1 GTSNPN, CDR2 SVGIG (reference sequence). This chain's CDR3 is CAWSRGTYEQYF. CDR3 nucleotides: TGTGCCTGGAGTAGGGGGACCTACGAGCAGTACTTC.

The chain links TRBV2 to TRBJ2-1, with 8 bases fitting TRBD2. CDR3 length equals 14 residues. Per germline, CDR1 SNHLY and CDR2 FYNNEI. Trimming cost V 7 bases and J 8 bases; bases outside gene matches: 10. For the CDR3, the DNA is TGTGCCAGCACGCGATTGGCGGGGGGACATGAGCAGTTCTTC. Translated: CASTRLAGGHEQFF.

This sequence joins TRBV7-8 and TRBJ2-6; D ambiguous. Germline V CDR1 and CDR2: SGHVS, FQNEAQ. The CDR3 covers 13 residues. Trimming stripped 8 bases from V and 4 bases from J, with 9 bases between. This CDR3 is CASGQSGANVLTF. The CDR3 coding sequence is TGTGCCAGCGGGCAATCCGGGGCCAACGTCCTGACTTTC.

This clone appeared a single time. The V gene is TRBV6-5, the J gene TRBJ2-1; TRBD2 aligns across 9 bases. The CDR3 has 15 amino acids. Per germline, CDR1 MNHEY and CDR2 SVGAGI. V gave up 6 bases and J gave up 3 bases; unmatched junction bases: 6. CDR3 bases: TGTGCCAGCAGGGTCCGGCGGGGGGGCTACAATGAGCAGTTCTTC. It translates to CASRVRRGGYNEQFF.

The rearrangement links TRBV4-1 to TRBJ1-1, with 7 positions matching TRBD1. Germline V CDR1 and CDR2: MGHRA, YSYEKL. Losses at the gene ends were 2 bases for V and 1 base for J; bases not matched to a gene: 4. The CDR3 is 15 amino acids. CDR3 region: CASSQTGTANTEAFF. In DNA form, the CDR3 reads TGCGCCAGCAGCCAAACCGGGACAGCGAACACTGAAGCTTTCTTT.

The V gene is TRBV9, the J gene TRBJ1-5; D gene ambiguous. The CDR3 is 14 amino acids. Looked up from germline, CDR1 is SGDLS and CDR2 is YYNGEE. The V and J ends lost 0 bases and 6 bases respectively, with 10 bases between them. Written as DNA, the CDR3 is TGTGCCAGCAGCGTAGACGGAGGGTTTCAGCCCCAGCATTTT. Protein sequence: CASSVDGGFQPQHF. The entire variable domain, with the rest obtained from reference TRBV9 and TRBJ1-5, is as follows: DSGVTQTPKHLITATGQRVTLRCSPRSGDLSVYWYQQSLDQGLQFLIQYYNGEERAKGNILERFSAQQFPDLHSELNLSSLELGDSALYFCASSVDGGFQPQHFGDGTRLSIL.

V usage is TRBV6-2 or TRBV6-3 and J usage is TRBJ2-3; the match to TRBD2 covers 10 bases. Germline V gene sequence: CDR1 MNHEY, CDR2 SVGEGT. The V segment lost 6 bases and the J segment 5 bases; nucleotides outside the gene matches: 14. The CDR3 loop spans 17 amino acids. As DNA, the CDR3 is TGTGCCAGCAGCCCGTATCTAGCGGGGGTTGTAATAGATACGCAGTATTTT. Amino acid sequence: CASSPYLAGVVIDTQYF.

The chain combines TRBV4-3 with TRBJ1-5; D is unclear. The CDR3 is made up of 14 amino acids. Trimming pared 3 bases from V and 6 bases from J, leaving 12 bases between. Germline V gives CDR1 LGHNA, CDR2 YSLEER. The CDR3 loop reads CASSHTTEGQPQHF. CDR3 nucleotide sequence: TGCGCCAGCAGCCATACAACGGAGGGTCAGCCCCAGCATTTT.

V and J are TRBV4-3 and TRBJ1-1; possible D gene TRBD1, 6 bases. V was clipped by 5 bases and J by 9 bases, with 19 bases between them. The V gene's germline CDR1 is LGHNA and CDR2 YSLEER. The CDR3 covers 14 residues. This chain's CDR3 is CASSKGVARDQAFF. CDR3 nucleotide sequence: TGCGCCAGCAGCAAGGGGGTAGCGAGGGATCAAGCTTTCTTT.

J is TRBJ1-1 and V is TRBV30; the D is unclear. Trimming removed 2 bases at V and 3 bases at J, with 10 bases between. CDR3 length: 13 amino acids. The germline V gene has CDR1 GTSNPN and CDR2 SVGIG (reference sequence). The CDR3 spells CAWSFNPDTEAFF. The CDR3 DNA sequence: TGTGCCTGGAGTTTTAACCCGGACACTGAAGCTTTCTTT.

The chain is built from TRBV6-2 or TRBV6-3 and TRBJ2-7; the D gene is possibly TRBD1 (5 bases). V lost 4 bases, J lost 2 bases, and 15 bases lay in between. Germline loops: CDR1 MNHEY, CDR2 SVGEGT. CDR3 size: 15 residues. CDR3 sequence (DNA): TGTGCCAGCAGTTTGCAGGGTAGACTTACCTACGAGCAGTACTTC. Amino acid sequence: CASSLQGRLTYEQYF.